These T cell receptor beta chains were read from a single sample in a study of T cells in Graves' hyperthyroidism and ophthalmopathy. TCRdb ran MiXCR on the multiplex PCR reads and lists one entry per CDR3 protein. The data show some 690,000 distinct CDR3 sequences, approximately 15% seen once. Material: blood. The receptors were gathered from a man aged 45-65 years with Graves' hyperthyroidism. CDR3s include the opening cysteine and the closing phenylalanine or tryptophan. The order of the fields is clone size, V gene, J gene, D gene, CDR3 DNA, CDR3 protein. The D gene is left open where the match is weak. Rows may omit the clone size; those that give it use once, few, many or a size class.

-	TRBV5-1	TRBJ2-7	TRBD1	TGCGCCAGCAGCGATCGGGACAGCTTCTCCTACGAGCAGTACTTC	CASSDRDSFSYEQYF
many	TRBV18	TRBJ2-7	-	TGTGCCAGCTCACCCGACAGATACGAGCAGTACTTC	CASSPDRYEQYF
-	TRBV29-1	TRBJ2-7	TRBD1	TGCAGCGTAGGAATCCAGGGGGCGTACGAGCAGTACTTC	CSVGIQGAYEQYF
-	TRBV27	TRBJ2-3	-	TGTGCCAGCAACGGGTTGGGGACAGATACGCAGTATTTT	CASNGLGTDTQYF
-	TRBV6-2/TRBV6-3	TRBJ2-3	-	TGTGCCAGCAGTCGACTGCCCTCCTCCCGCGGGGATACGCAGTATTTT	CASSRLPSSRGDTQYF
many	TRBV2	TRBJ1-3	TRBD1	TGTGCCAGCAGTTCAGCGCCGGGACAGGGTGTAATCAGCTCTGGAAACACCATATATTTT	CASSSAPGQGVISSGNTIYF
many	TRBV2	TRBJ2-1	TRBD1	TGTGCCAGCACTAAAATATCCGGGACAGGATACAATGAGCAGTTCTTC	CASTKISGTGYNEQFF
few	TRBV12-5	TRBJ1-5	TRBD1	TGTGCTAGTGGTCTAGGACAGGGAATTCTGACGAGCAATCAGCCCCAGCATTTT	CASGLGQGILTSNQPQHF
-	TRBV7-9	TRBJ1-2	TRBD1	TGTGCCAGCAGCTTTTCGGACAGGCGGACCTATGGCTACACCTTC	CASSFSDRRTYGYTF
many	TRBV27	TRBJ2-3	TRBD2	TGTGCCAGCAGTAGCCCTATGGCTAGCGGGATTGATACGCAGTATTTT	CASSSPMASGIDTQYF
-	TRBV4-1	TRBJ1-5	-	TGCGCCAGCAGCCAAGATCAATTCAGCAATCAGCCCCAGCATTTT	CASSQDQFSNQPQHF
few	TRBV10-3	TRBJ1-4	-	TGTGCCATCAGTGAGTCGAGGGATGTGAATGAAAAACTGTTTTTT	CAISESRDVNEKLFF
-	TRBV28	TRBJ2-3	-	TGTGCCAGCATTGGGGAACCAGGGACTCGGGGCACAGATACGCAGTATTTT	CASIGEPGTRGTDTQYF
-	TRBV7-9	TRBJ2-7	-	TGTGCCAGCAGCTTAGAGGGAAAACTCGAGCAGTACTTC	CASSLEGKLEQYF
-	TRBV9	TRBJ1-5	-	TGTGCCAGCAGCGTAGGGGGCAGGGAAGGCAATCAGCCCCAGCATTTT	CASSVGGREGNQPQHF
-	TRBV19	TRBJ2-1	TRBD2	TGTGCCAGTAGTATTTGGGCGGGAGGCGACAATGAGCAGTTCTTC	CASSIWAGGDNEQFF
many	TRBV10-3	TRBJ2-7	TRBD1	TGTGCCATCAGTGAGTATACGACAGGGGCCTACGAGCAGTACTTC	CAISEYTTGAYEQYF
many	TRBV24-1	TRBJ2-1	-	TGTGCCACCAGTGATTTGCAATTCGGGTACAATGAGCAGTTCTTC	CATSDLQFGYNEQFF
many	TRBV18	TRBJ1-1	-	TGTGCCAGCTCACCACGGAGGCCCAACACTGAAGCTTTCTTT	CASSPRRPNTEAFF
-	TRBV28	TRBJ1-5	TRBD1	TGTGCCAGCACCGACAGGGGGGGGCAGGGGCGGGAGCCCCAGCATTTT	CASTDRGGQGREPQHF
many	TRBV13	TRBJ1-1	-	TGTGCCAGCAGCCGGGTGGTGAACACTGAAGCTTTCTTT	CASSRVVNTEAFF
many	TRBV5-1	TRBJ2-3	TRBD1	TGCGCCAGCAGCATCCAGGGGGCTTTAGAAGATACGCAGTATTTT	CASSIQGALEDTQYF
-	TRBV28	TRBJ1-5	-	TGTGCCAGCCCCCCCGGGCACCAAATACCGGGTAGCAATCAGCCCCAGCATTTT	CASPPGHQIPGSNQPQHF
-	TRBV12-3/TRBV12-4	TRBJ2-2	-	TGTGCCAGCAGGTTAGGGAGCGGGGAGCTGTTTTTT	CASRLGSGELFF
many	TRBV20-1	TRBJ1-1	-	TGCAGTGCTAGTTCGGGGAACACTGAAGCTTTCTTT	CSASSGNTEAFF
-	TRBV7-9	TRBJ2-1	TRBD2	TGTGCCAGCAGCTCCGCGCCGGGACTAGCCAGCCATGAGCAGTTCTTC	CASSSAPGLASHEQFF
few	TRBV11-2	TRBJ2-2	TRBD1	TGTGCCAGCAGCACGACAGGGGTCCTGAAGGGGGGGGAGCTGTTTTTT	CASSTTGVLKGGELFF
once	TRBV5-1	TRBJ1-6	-	TGCGCCAGCAGCTTGGGTCCAGGGGACTCACCCCTCCACTTT	CASSLGPGDSPLHF
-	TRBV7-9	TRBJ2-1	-	TGTGCCAGCAGCTTAGATGGGGGGCAGTGGTACAATGAGCAGTTCTTC	CASSLDGGQWYNEQFF
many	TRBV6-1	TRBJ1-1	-	TGTGCCAGCAGTGAAGAGGGTCGGGCGAACACTGAAGCTTTCTTT	CASSEEGRANTEAFF
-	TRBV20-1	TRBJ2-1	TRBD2	TGCAGTGCTAGCTTCCCTAGCGGAGTCTCCTACAATGAGCAGTTCTTC	CSASFPSGVSYNEQFF
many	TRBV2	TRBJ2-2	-	TGTGCCAGCAAGTCGGGGGCGACCGTCACCGGGGAGCTGTTTTTT	CASKSGATVTGELFF
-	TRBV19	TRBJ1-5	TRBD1	TGTGCCAGTAGGGACAGGGAGTTTCAGCCCCAGCATTTT	CASRDREFQPQHF
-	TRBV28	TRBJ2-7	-	TGTGCCAGCAGTTCCCATGAGGGGCTTTCCTACGAGCAGTACTTC	CASSSHEGLSYEQYF
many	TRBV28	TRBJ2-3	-	TGTGCCAGCAGTTTAATTCTGGTGGCGGGGAGCACAGATACGCAGTATTTT	CASSLILVAGSTDTQYF
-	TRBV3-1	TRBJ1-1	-	TGTGCCAGCAGCCCAAATTGTGGTGAAGCTTTCTTT	CASSPNCGEAFF
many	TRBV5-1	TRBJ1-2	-	TGCGCCAGCAGCTATCAGGGGTCGGGCTATGGCTACACCTTC	CASSYQGSGYGYTF
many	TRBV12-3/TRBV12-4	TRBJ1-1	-	TGTGCCAGCAGTTTTGGAGGGACTGAAGCTTTCTTT	CASSFGGTEAFF
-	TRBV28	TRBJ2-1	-	TGTGCCAGCAGTTTAGGGCAGCCGTTCTACAATGAGCAGTTCTTC	CASSLGQPFYNEQFF
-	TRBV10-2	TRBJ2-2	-	TGCGCCAGCAGACCCCAGGGCCCCGGGGAGCTGTTTTTT	CASRPQGPGELFF
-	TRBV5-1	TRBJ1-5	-	TGCGCCAGCAGCTTGGATGGGGATGGACGCAATCAGCCCCAGCATTTT	CASSLDGDGRNQPQHF
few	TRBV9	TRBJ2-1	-	TGTGCCAGCAGCGCAACCCACGGATGGAGGGGCAATGAGCAGTTCTTC	CASSATHGWRGNEQFF
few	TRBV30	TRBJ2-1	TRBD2	TGTGCCTGGAGTGTACGGCTAGCGGCCTCCTACAATGAGCAGTTCTTC	CAWSVRLAASYNEQFF
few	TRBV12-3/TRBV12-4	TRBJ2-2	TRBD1	TGTGCCAGCGGACGGACAGGCTCGAACACCGGGGAGCTGTTTTTT	CASGRTGSNTGELFF
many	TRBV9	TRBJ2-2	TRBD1	TGTGCCAGCAGCGTTACGGGACAGGGAACCGGGGAGCTGTTTTTT	CASSVTGQGTGELFF
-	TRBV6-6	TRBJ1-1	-	TGTGCCAGCAGTTACTCGTTGGGGAGGGACGCTGAAGCTTTCTTT	CASSYSLGRDAEAFF
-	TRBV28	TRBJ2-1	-	TGTGCCAGCAGTCAGCCGCGGGGTTACAATGAGCAGTTCTTC	CASSQPRGYNEQFF
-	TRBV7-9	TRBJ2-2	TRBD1	TGTGCCAGCAGCTGGACAGGGGTTGACACCGGGGAGCTGTTTTTT	CASSWTGVDTGELFF
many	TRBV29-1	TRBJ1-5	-	TGCAGCGTTGAGGTGGGTGGCGGTCAGCCCCAGCATTTT	CSVEVGGGQPQHF
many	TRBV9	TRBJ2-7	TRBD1	TGTGCCAGCAGCGGGGGACAGGTGGGCGAGCAGTACTTC	CASSGGQVGEQYF
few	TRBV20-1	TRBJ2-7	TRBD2	TGCAGTGCCCTCCTCTGGACTAGTATAAAAGGGGAGCAGTACTTC	CSALLWTSIKGEQYF
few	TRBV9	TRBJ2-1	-	TGTGCCAGCAGCCCCGGGTCCAATTACAATGAGCAGTTCTTC	CASSPGSNYNEQFF
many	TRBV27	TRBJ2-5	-	TGTGCCAGCAGTTTATCGTTTGGCCGGGAGACCCAGTACTTC	CASSLSFGRETQYF
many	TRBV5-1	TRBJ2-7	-	TGCGCCAGCAGCTTGGTTTTTACGGGTTACGAGCAGTACTTC	CASSLVFTGYEQYF
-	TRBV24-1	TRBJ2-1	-	TGTGCCACCAGTGAAGCCAGGATGGGGAATGAGCAGTTCTTC	CATSEARMGNEQFF
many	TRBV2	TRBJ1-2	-	TGTGCCAGCAGTGTACAGGGCCCTGGCTACACCTTC	CASSVQGPGYTF
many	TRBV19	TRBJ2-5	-	TGTGCCAGTAGTATTCTTAAATCCCTCAGAAATCAAGAGACCCAGTACTTC	CASSILKSLRNQETQYF
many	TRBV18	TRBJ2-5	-	TGTGCCAGCTCACCCCTGGGGCAGGGCAGCGAGACCCAGTACTTC	CASSPLGQGSETQYF
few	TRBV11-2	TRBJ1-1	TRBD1	TGTGCCAGCAGCTTCTTGGACAGGGAAAAAGCTGAAGCTTTCTTT	CASSFLDREKAEAFF
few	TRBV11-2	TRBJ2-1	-	TGTGCCAGCAGCTATAGCGGAACCAAGTACAATGAGCAGTTCTTC	CASSYSGTKYNEQFF